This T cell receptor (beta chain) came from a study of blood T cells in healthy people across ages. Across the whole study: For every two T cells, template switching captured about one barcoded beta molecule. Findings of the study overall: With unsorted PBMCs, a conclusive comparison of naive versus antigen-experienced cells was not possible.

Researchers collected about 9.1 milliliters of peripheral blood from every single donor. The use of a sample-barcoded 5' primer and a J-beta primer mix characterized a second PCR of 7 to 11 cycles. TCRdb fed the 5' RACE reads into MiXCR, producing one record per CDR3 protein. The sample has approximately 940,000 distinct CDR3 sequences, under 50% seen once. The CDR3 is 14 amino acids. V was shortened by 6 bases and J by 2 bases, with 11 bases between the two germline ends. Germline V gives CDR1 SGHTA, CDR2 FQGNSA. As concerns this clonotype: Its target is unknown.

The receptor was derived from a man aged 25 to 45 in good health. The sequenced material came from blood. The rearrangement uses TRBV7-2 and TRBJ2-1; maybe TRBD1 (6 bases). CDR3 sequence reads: CASRHRDPYNEQFF. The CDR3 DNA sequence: TGTGCCAGCAGGCACAGGGACCCCTACAATGAGCAGTTCTTC.